Detailed here is one T cell receptor beta chain. Its target is unknown. These data are taken from a study of ipilimumab plus nivolumab after autologous stem cell transplantation. At the level of the study: Median doses per patient: a few ipilimumab, about eight nivolumab. The myeloma cohort included high-risk transplant-naive patients and patients relapsing within 3 years of a first autologous transplant.

Study-wide findings and caveats: The authors say TCR, Treg and microbiome findings warrant further study.

Starting 14 to 28 days after autologous transplant, ipilimumab 1 mg/kg was given. Using immunoSEQ multiplex PCR, the repertoire was profiled, and TCRdb retains in-frame clones only, with some absent. The sample includes about 40,000 clones, more than 85% seen only once; the top ten take roughly 0.87%. The TCR originated in a male donor with multiple myeloma. Sequencing used PBMCs, obtained in a trial of ipilimumab plus nivolumab as post-transplant consolidation.

The CDR3 DNA is TGTGCCAGCAGCTTAAGGGGGGCGCCCCCCTACGAGCAGTACTTC. It is translated as CASSLRGAPPYEQYF. J is TRBJ2-7 and V is TRBV13; D is perhaps TRBD1 or TRBD2 (6 bases each). Germline lookup yields CDR1 PRHDT and CDR2 FYEKMQ (reference sequence). This CDR3 region has 15 residues. Trimming pared 2 bases from V and 2 bases from J, leaving 13 bases between.